Presented here are 3 T cell receptor beta chains from one specimen sequenced in a study of identical twins (dated by TCRdb to about 2016). The library was obtained by 5' RACE. The sequencer listed for this sample is Illumina HiSeq 2000. TCRdb ran its own pipeline on the public reads, namely fastp trimming at Q25 and MiXCR clone calling, and kept in-frame beta chains. All rows with the same CDR3 protein become a single entry with the most common DNA and genes. The sample table records 140,000 to 150,000 distinct CDR3 sequences; around 3.5% of these occur just once. The top ten clones comprise around 8.1% of the sample. The sample comprised memory T cells sorted from blood. Per the publication, the cell subset or site label means: CD45RO+ enriched T cells. Receptors originate from a man in his late teens or twenties in good health.

This clonotype was observed at least ten times. This rearrangement joins TRBV11-3 to TRBJ2-2, with TRBD2 identical over 8 bases. This CDR3 is built from 15 residues. Per germline, CDR1 SGHNT and CDR2 YENEEA. J gave up 1 base and V 10 bases, and 8 bases lay outside the gene matches. The CDR3 sequence is CATPTGTRNTGELFF. CDR3 coding DNA: TGTGCCACCCCGACCGGGACTAGGAACACCGGGGAGCTGTTTTTT.

This clonotype came up many times. The V call is TRBV12-3 or TRBV12-4, the J call TRBJ2-7, with D hard to call. The CDR3 totals 13 residues. Trimming removed 2 bases from V and 0 bases from J, with 5 bases in between. The CDR3 protein is CASSLRDSYEQYF. DNA for the CDR3: TGTGCCAGCAGTTTAAGGGACTCCTACGAGCAGTACTTC.

This clonotype was detected many times. This chain joins TRBV20-1 and TRBJ2-2; 12 nucleotides align to TRBD1. V gave up 4 bases and J gave up 6 bases; unmatched junction bases: 6. The CDR3 is 15 residues long. Germline assignment: CDR1 DFQATT and CDR2 SNEGSKA (reference sequence). The CDR3 spells CSANPGQGASGELFF. The DNA for the CDR3 is TGCAGTGCTAATCCGGGACAGGGGGCTTCCGGGGAGCTGTTTTTT.